This record concerns one T cell receptor beta chain sequence. Its cognate antigen is unknown. V was trimmed by 0 bases and J by 9 bases, leaving 6 bases between them. The CDR3 has 12 residues. Germline V gene data show CDR1 as SGHDN and CDR2 as FVKESK. This sample is part of a study of cytomegalovirus exposure and HLA in healthy donors. Overall study results and limits: In vitro confirmation showed a few CMV-associated chains to be CMV antigen specific.

PCR primers comprised 60 Vbeta and 13 Jbeta primers. TCRdb's table, derived via immunoSEQ multiplex PCR, lists solely in-frame clones and lacks some. The sample consists of around 90,000 clones, 85% of them appearing once. The sequence was collected from a man aged 35 to 55 in good health and CMV-seropositive. The chain links TRBV14 to TRBJ2-1; unclear D gene. Material: PBMCs. The CDR3 DNA sequence: TGTGCCAGCAGCCAAGAGTTCAGTGAGCAGTTCTTC. This encodes CASSQEFSEQFF.